This passage covers 25 T cell receptor beta chains from one sample sequenced in a study of cytomegalovirus exposure and HLA in healthy donors. Generated by immunoSEQ multiplex PCR, the TCRdb table keeps only in-frame clones and is missing some. The profile covers approximately 170,000 clones, with 84% appearing a single time and 10% to 13% taken by the ten largest. The sample comprised PBMCs. The receptors shown here come from a man under 40 in good health and CMV-seropositive.

Concerning this clone: The identical CDR3 is also encoded by other nucleotide sequences in the sample. The rearrangement links TRBV6-5 to TRBJ2-7; possibly TRBD2 for D (6 bases). The CDR3 totals 12 residues. The germline V gene has CDR1 MNHEY and CDR2 SVGAGI. Trimming cost V 5 bases and J 5 bases, with 10 bases left between them. The CDR3 reads CASSRTGDEQYF. The CDR3 DNA reads TGTGCCAGCAGTCGGACGGGGGACGAGCAGTACTTC.

CDR3 in DNA: TGTGCCAGCAGTTTAGGGTCCGTCGGGGGAAATGAAAAACTGTTTTTT. As protein: CASSLGSVGGNEKLFF. J is TRBJ1-4 and V is TRBV27; D is possibly TRBD1 (5 bases). Germline-derived CDR1 and CDR2 are MNHEY and SMNVEV (reference sequence). The CDR3 covers 16 residues. Between the trimmed V and J ends, which lost 2 bases and 5 bases, there was a span of 15 bases.

The CDR3 sequence is CAWRDRARVGEKLFF. As DNA, the CDR3 is TGTGCCTGGAGAGACAGGGCTCGAGTGGGGGAAAAACTGTTTTTT. This chain connects TRBV30 to TRBJ1-4, with 7 bases lining up with TRBD1. In germline, CDR1 is GTSNPN, CDR2 SVGIG (reference sequence). The CDR3 length is 15 residues. Unmatched junction bases numbered 12, after V lost 3 bases and J lost 8 bases.

The rearrangement links TRBV27 to TRBJ2-7; TRBD1 agrees at 8 bases. The V and J ends lost 6 bases and 1 base, in that order; junction bases with no gene match: 5. CDR3 length: 14 amino acids. Looked up from germline, CDR1 is MNHEY and CDR2 is SMNVEV (reference sequence). The CDR3 protein is CASRKQGGSYEQYF. The CDR3 nucleotides read TGTGCCAGCAGAAAACAGGGGGGATCCTACGAGCAGTACTTC.

V is TRBV19 and J is TRBJ2-7, with 8 bases fitting TRBD1. The CDR3 contains 15 residues. Germline V CDR1 and CDR2: LNHDA, SQIVND (reference sequence). V was clipped by 5 bases and J by 5 bases; unmatched bases: 11. CDR3 coding DNA: TGTGCCAGTAGTGGAGAGGACAGGGAGGTCGACGAGCAGTACTTC. Protein sequence: CASSGEDREVDEQYF.

This clone showed up just a few times. CDR3 nucleotide sequence: TGCGCCAGCAGCCTTACAGGGGAGCCGGGTCTCGGGGAGCTGTTTTTT. This gives the protein CASSLTGEPGLGELFF. The rearrangement links TRBV5-1 to TRBJ2-2; 7 bases map to TRBD1. With V trimmed by 4 bases and J by 7 bases, 13 bases remained unmatched. The CDR3 is 16 amino acids. The V gene's germline CDR1 is SGHRS and CDR2 YFSETQ.

The chain recombines TRBV15 with TRBJ2-5, with a weak D call TRBD2 (6 bases). This CDR3 contains 17 residues. Germline CDR1 is LNHNV and CDR2 is YYDKDF (reference sequence). The V end lost 5 bases, the J end lost 2 bases, and 21 bases lay between the germline ends. CDR3 DNA sequence: TGTGCCACCAGCCCGTCCTGGCGGGACCTGGGGCAAGAGACCCAGTACTTC. It encodes CATSPSWRDLGQETQYF.

The V and J genes are TRBV30 and TRBJ2-2; D unclear. V lost 4 bases to trimming and J lost 1 base, with 7 bases between them. The CDR3 runs 13 residues. Germline V lookup: CDR1 GTSNPN, CDR2 SVGIG (reference sequence). The CDR3 DNA follows: TGTGCCTGGACTACAGTGAACACCGGGGAGCTGTTTTTT. Its translation is CAWTTVNTGELFF.

J is TRBJ1-4 and V is TRBV2; possibly TRBD1 for D (6 bases). Germline CDR1 reads SNHLY; CDR2 reads FYNNEI. V was cut by 6 bases and J by 8 bases, with 22 bases left in between. The CDR3 sequence is 16 residues long. The CDR3 spells CASRPTRQDGVEKLFF. CDR3 bases: TGTGCCAGCAGACCCACCCGACAGGACGGGGTGGAAAAACTGTTTTTT.

The chain has TRBV30 and TRBJ2-7; D is uncertain. The CDR3 covers 12 residues. V lost 2 bases to trimming and J lost 2 bases, with 7 bases between them. The germline V gene encodes CDR1 GTSNPN and CDR2 SVGIG (reference sequence). The CDR3 bases are TGTGCCTGGAGTTTTTCCACCTACGAGCAGTACTTC. It specifies CAWSFSTYEQYF.

The rearrangement uses TRBV30 and TRBJ2-5; 9 bases fit TRBD1. V gave up 6 bases and J gave up 4 bases; unmatched junction bases: 3. There are 12 residues in the CDR3. The germline V gene encodes CDR1 GTSNPN and CDR2 SVGIG (reference sequence). The DNA for the CDR3 is TGTGCCTGTAACAGGGGGCGAGAGACCCAGTACTTC. It is translated as CACNRGRETQYF.

Comments on this clone: An end of the junction does not agree with germline; a read error may underlie this. The chain is built from TRBV7-2 and TRBJ1-2, with TRBD1 matching 9 bases. Germline CDR1 is SGHTA and CDR2 is FQGNSA. This CDR3 comprises 16 residues. CDR3 residues: CASSYETGGSSWSLDF. CDR3 DNA: TGTGCCAGCAGCTATGAGACAGGGGGAAGCTCCTGGTCACTAGACTTC.

V gene TRBV4-1 combines with J gene TRBJ1-5, with 7 positions matching TRBD1. V lost 2 bases and J lost 0; bases outside the gene matches: 4. Germline loops: CDR1 MGHRA, CDR2 YSYEKL. The CDR3 is 16 amino acids. CDR3 DNA sequence: TGCGCCAGCAGCCAAAATGACAGGGCTAGCAATCAGCCCCAGCATTTT. Translating gives CASSQNDRASNQPQHF.

J is TRBJ2-7 and V is TRBV7-3; TRBD1 matches 9 bases. This CDR3 comprises 15 residues. The J segment lost 4 bases and the V segment lost 5 bases, leaving 9 bases of the junction unmatched. The germline V gene has CDR1 SGHTA and CDR2 FQGTGA. The CDR3 region is CASSAQPGQGYEQYF. The DNA of the CDR3 is TGTGCCAGCAGCGCGCAACCGGGACAGGGATACGAGCAGTACTTC.

V usage is TRBV28 and J usage is TRBJ2-4; the D gene is possibly TRBD1 (6 bases). There are 18 residues in the CDR3. The germline V gene has CDR1 MDHEN and CDR2 SYDVKM. Trimming pared 5 bases from V and 0 bases from J, leaving 20 bases between. Here the CDR3 DNA reads TGTGCCAGCAGTACCATTCTAAGGGGGAAGCTAGCCAAAAACATTCAGTACTTC. It translates to CASSTILRGKLAKNIQYF.

The chain recombines TRBV5-1 with TRBJ2-7; the match to TRBD2 covers 10 bases. This CDR3 contains 17 residues. V shed 6 bases, J shed 1 base, and the junction held 13 bases outside the gene matches. Germline V gene data show CDR1 as SGHRS and CDR2 as YFSETQ. CDR3 in amino acids: CASTPSPVAGGSYEQYF. CDR3 DNA sequence: TGCGCCAGCACCCCTTCCCCCGTAGCGGGGGGTTCCTACGAGCAGTACTTC.

The rearrangement uses TRBV4-1 and TRBJ2-1; 12 nucleotides align to TRBD1. J lost 9 bases, V lost 4 bases, and 10 bases had no gene match. Germline V gives CDR1 MGHRA, CDR2 YSYEKL. This CDR3 has 16 residues. The CDR3 sequence is CASSRPGQGARAEQFF. The CDR3 bases are TGCGCCAGCAGCCGGCCGGGACAGGGGGCGCGGGCTGAGCAGTTCTTC.

The rearrangement uses TRBV9 and TRBJ2-5; D is perhaps TRBD2 (6 bases). The germline gives CDR1 SGDLS, CDR2 YYNGEE. V dropped 7 bases and J dropped 4 bases, with 11 bases sitting between them. There are 12 residues in the CDR3. This chain's CDR3 is CASGGMGETQYF. The DNA for the CDR3 is TGTGCCAGCGGAGGGATGGGAGAGACCCAGTACTTC.

The chain is built from TRBV28 and TRBJ2-7; 7 bases fit TRBD1. The CDR3 spans 13 residues. Trimming took 11 bases from V and 7 from J; bases not matched to a gene: 14. Germline V gives CDR1 MDHEN, CDR2 SYDVKM. This CDR3 is CAAQTGFVEEQYF. In DNA form, the CDR3 reads TGTGCCGCTCAGACAGGGTTCGTCGAGGAGCAGTACTTC.

The V call is TRBV11-2, the J call TRBJ2-7; possibly TRBD1 for D (5 bases). CDR1 SGHAT and CDR2 FQNNGV come from the germline V gene. The germline V and J ends were trimmed by 2 bases and 1 base, with 9 bases remaining between them. The CDR3 has 14 amino acids. The CDR3 reads CASSLTQGSYEQYF. CDR3 nucleotide sequence: TGTGCCAGCAGCTTAACGCAGGGTTCCTACGAGCAGTACTTC.

J is TRBJ2-7 and V is TRBV11-2; the D gene is possibly TRBD1 (5 bases). With 1 base removed from V and 3 bases from J, the gap between germline ends came to 13 bases. Per germline, CDR1 SGHAT and CDR2 FQNNGV. The CDR3 runs 15 residues. CDR3 coding DNA: TGTGCCAGCAGCTTAGTAGTGACAGAAGTCTACGAGCAGTACTTC. It yields the protein CASSLVVTEVYEQYF.

The chain uses TRBV5-1 and TRBJ1-1; D remains unclear. Trimming shortened V by 4 bases and J by 10 bases, and 14 bases separated the two germline ends. Germline-derived CDR1 and CDR2 are SGHRS and YFSETQ. The CDR3 sequence is 12 residues long. CDR3 in DNA: TGCGCCAGCAGCCAAAATAGTGAGGGAGCTTTCTTT. Amino acid sequence: CASSQNSEGAFF.

V is TRBV4-2 and J is TRBJ2-5, with 7 bases that match TRBD2. CDR1 is LGHNA and CDR2 is YNFKEQ in the germline V gene. The CDR3 has 17 amino acids. With V trimmed by 0 bases and J by 5 bases, 12 bases remained unmatched. This chain's CDR3 is CASSQDKAGSGRETQYF. CDR3 nucleotides: TGTGCCAGCAGCCAAGATAAAGCGGGGTCCGGTCGGGAGACCCAGTACTTC.

The rearrangement links TRBV4-1 to TRBJ2-2, with D perhaps TRBD1 (6 bases). V lost 1 base to trimming and J lost 1 base, with 13 bases between them. CDR1 is MGHRA, CDR2 YSYEKL, per germline. There are 17 residues in the CDR3. The CDR3 protein is CASSQVRGGQNTGELFF. In nucleotides, the CDR3 is TGCGCCAGCAGCCAAGTCCGAGGGGGACAGAACACCGGGGAGCTGTTTTTT.

The chain combines TRBV6-5 with TRBJ2-7; 11 nucleotides agree with TRBD2. J gave up 3 bases and V 7 bases, and 8 bases lay outside the gene matches. The CDR3 covers 15 residues. Per germline, CDR1 MNHEY and CDR2 SVGAGI. The CDR3 region is CASTSGTSGLYEQYF. CDR3 DNA: TGTGCCAGCACCTCCGGGACTAGCGGTCTCTACGAGCAGTACTTC.